One sample yielded the 21 T cell receptor beta chains listed below, sequenced in a study of blood T cell repertoires in COVID-19. This table comes from immunoSEQ multiplex PCR, and its TCRdb copy is limited to in-frame clones, with some not included. The data show about 98,000 clones, 87% seen once. Sequencing was performed on peripheral blood. The origin of the receptors is a woman aged 45 to 65 with COVID-19, enrolled during active disease.

The V gene is TRBV7-8, the J gene TRBJ1-6; no clear D. CDR1 SGHVS and CDR2 FQNEAQ come from the germline V gene. V gave up 5 bases and J gave up 10 bases, with 9 bases separating them. The CDR3 loop spans 12 amino acids. The CDR3 DNA is TGTGCCAGCAGCCTTAGTAGCTCACCCCTCCACTTT. Protein sequence: CASSLSSSPLHF.

V and J are TRBV18 and TRBJ2-1; 8 positions match TRBD2. V lost 0 bases to trimming and J lost 8 bases; unmatched junction nucleotides: 6. The CDR3 spans 15 residues. Germline loops: CDR1 KGHSH, CDR2 LQKENI. The CDR3 region has the DNA TGTGCCAGCTCACCACCGGAGCGGGGGATTTATGAGCAGTTCTTC. This gives the protein CASSPPERGIYEQFF.

The chain joins TRBV6-5 to TRBJ1-2; 9 bases map to TRBD1. In germline, CDR1 is MNHEY, CDR2 SVGAGI. Germline trimming cut 8 bases from V and 5 bases from J; bases unmatched to any gene: 12. CDR3 length: 15 residues. This CDR3 is CASATGTGSIYGYTF. The CDR3 DNA reads TGTGCCAGCGCGACCGGGACAGGGTCAATTTATGGCTACACCTTC.

This chain connects TRBV10-3 to TRBJ1-1; D call uncertain. The V end lost 0 bases, the J end lost 4 bases, and 12 bases lay between the germline ends. The CDR3 covers 15 residues. Germline V CDR1 and CDR2: ENHRY, SYGVKD. CDR3 coding DNA: TGTGCCATCAGTGAGTCGGTCGGGAGGATCACTGAAGCTTTCTTT. This codes for CAISESVGRITEAFF.

This chain links TRBV2 with TRBJ2-3, with D possibly being TRBD1 (5 bases). The CDR3 extends over 15 amino acids. Trimming pared 10 bases from V and 2 bases from J, leaving 19 bases between. Germline CDR1 reads SNHLY; CDR2 reads FYNNEI. CDR3 in DNA: TGTGCCACCCAGACGGACCAGGGAAACACAGATACGCAGTATTTT. Its translation: CATQTDQGNTDTQYF. Drawing the rest from reference TRBV2 and TRBJ2-3, the complete variable domain is EPEVTQTPSHQVTQMGQEVILRCVPISNHLYFYWYRQILGQKVEFLVSFYNNEISEKSEIFDDQFSVERPDGSNFTLKIRSTKLEDSAMYFCATQTDQGNTDTQYFGPGTRLTVL.

The chain is built from TRBV30 and TRBJ1-1, with no clear D. This CDR3 is 13 amino acids long. V was clipped by 0 bases and J by 0 bases, with 5 bases between them. Per germline, CDR1 GTSNPN and CDR2 SVGIG (reference sequence). CDR3: CAWSVQVNTEAFF. In DNA form, the CDR3 reads TGTGCCTGGAGTGTACAAGTGAACACTGAAGCTTTCTTT.

The chain combines TRBV6-2 or TRBV6-3 with TRBJ2-3, with 10 bases aligning to TRBD2. V lost 2 bases, J lost 4 bases, and 18 bases stayed unmatched. The CDR3 covers 20 residues. Germline CDR1 and CDR2: MNHEY and SVGEGT. The CDR3 region is CASSYSSGSGGASGADTQYF. The CDR3, as DNA: TGTGCCAGCAGTTACAGTAGCGGCAGCGGGGGGGCATCTGGCGCAGATACGCAGTATTTT.

The rearrangement links TRBV2 to TRBJ2-5, with a weak D call TRBD2 (6 bases). Germline CDR1 and CDR2: SNHLY and FYNNEI. Trimming took 4 bases from V and 3 from J, leaving 9 bases between them. This CDR3 comprises 13 residues. The CDR3 reads CASSGPSEETQYF. The DNA for the CDR3 is TGTGCCAGCAGTGGTCCTAGCGAAGAGACCCAGTACTTC.

The J gene is TRBJ2-3, the V gene TRBV4-2; the D is unclear. The CDR3 has 16 residues. From germline, CDR1 is LGHNA and CDR2 YNFKEQ. The V end was cut by 0 bases, the J end by 3 bases, with 13 bases between. The CDR3 protein is CASSQDRGSRTDTQYF. The CDR3, as DNA: TGTGCCAGCAGCCAAGATCGAGGCTCACGAACAGATACGCAGTATTTT.

This chain uses TRBV7-9 with TRBJ2-5; 9 nucleotides line up with TRBD1. With 6 bases clipped from V and 5 bases from J, the junction kept 10 bases outside the gene matches. The CDR3 runs to 15 residues. The germline CDR1 and CDR2 sequences are SEHNR and FQNEAQ (reference sequence). The CDR3 is CASSSGQGRVETQYF. The CDR3 DNA follows: TGTGCCAGCAGTTCTGGACAGGGGCGGGTGGAGACCCAGTACTTC.

V gene TRBV28 combines with J gene TRBJ1-4; TRBD1 agrees at 8 bases. V gave up 4 bases and J gave up 5 bases; unmatched junction bases: 6. Germline V gene lookup returns CDR1 MDHEN and CDR2 SYDVKM. CDR3 length: 15 amino acids. The CDR3 DNA sequence: TGTGCCAGCAGTTCCCAGGGGGCAGCGAATGAAAAACTGTTTTTT. This gives the protein CASSSQGAANEKLFF.

This sequence joins TRBV4-2 and TRBJ2-3; 16 nucleotides agree with TRBD2. The CDR3 consists of 18 residues. Trimming took 3 bases from V and 5 from J; bases not matched to a gene: 8. CDR1 is LGHNA and CDR2 is YNFKEQ in the germline V gene. DNA for the CDR3: TGTGCCAGCAGCCAGGGGACTAGCGGGGGGGCCGGTGAAGATACGCAGTATTTT. Its translation: CASSQGTSGGAGEDTQYF.

The chain employs TRBV5-1 and TRBJ2-3; 7 bases map to TRBD2. The CDR3 runs 17 residues. CDR1 is SGHRS, CDR2 YFSETQ, per germline. Trimming cost V 4 bases and J 4 bases; bases outside gene matches: 15. The CDR3 spells CASSPTSLTRGADTQYF. The CDR3 DNA follows: TGCGCCAGCAGCCCGACGTCGCTAACTCGGGGGGCAGATACGCAGTATTTT.

The rearrangement joins TRBV7-2 to TRBJ2-2; tentative D call: TRBD2 (5 bases). The CDR3 sequence is 15 residues long. The V and J ends lost 5 bases and 0 bases respectively, with 10 bases between them. Germline loops: CDR1 SGHTA, CDR2 FQGNSA. Written as DNA, the CDR3 is TGTGCCAGCAGCCCTCGAGGGACGAACACCGGGGAGCTGTTTTTT. It encodes CASSPRGTNTGELFF.

The rearrangement uses TRBV4-1 and TRBJ2-7; tentative D call: TRBD1 (6 bases). The CDR3 covers 16 residues. V was trimmed by 0 bases and J by 4 bases, leaving 16 bases between them. The V gene's germline CDR1 is MGHRA and CDR2 YSYEKL. CDR3 DNA: TGCGCCAGCAGCCAAGATCAGGGACAACCGGGGTACGAGCAGTACTTC. This codes for CASSQDQGQPGYEQYF.

The chain combines TRBV11-3 with TRBJ2-2; 10 positions match TRBD2. The CDR3 totals 16 residues. Per germline, CDR1 SGHNT and CDR2 YENEEA. The junction had 11 bases not matched to a gene; V was cut back by 5 bases and J by 8 bases. CDR3 DNA sequence: TGTGCCAGCAGCATCCAACTAGCGGGGCCCGGAGGGGAGCTGTTTTTT. It translates to CASSIQLAGPGGELFF.

The genes are TRBV29-1 and TRBJ1-2, with D perhaps matching TRBD1 (5 bases). With 2 bases removed from V and 6 bases from J, the gap between germline ends came to 22 bases. This CDR3 has 16 residues. Germline-derived CDR1 and CDR2 are SQVTM and ANQGSEA. In DNA, the CDR3 is TGCAGCGTTGAAACCCGGGTAGGGGCAGGGATGGATGGCTACACCTTC. Translating gives CSVETRVGAGMDGYTF.

The rearrangement links TRBV7-2 to TRBJ1-2, with 7 bases that match TRBD1. The CDR3 loop spans 14 amino acids. Trimming at V came to 2 bases and at J to 1 base, leaving 1 base not matched to a gene. Germline CDR1 reads SGHTA; CDR2 reads FQGNSA. In nucleotides, the CDR3 is TGTGCCAGCAGCTTAACAGGGGTTAACTATGGCTACACCTTC. It yields the protein CASSLTGVNYGYTF.

The chain joins TRBV28 to TRBJ1-5, with a weak D call TRBD1 (6 bases). Germline V gene data show CDR1 as MDHEN and CDR2 as SYDVKM. This CDR3 has 15 residues. V was pared by 4 bases and J by 2 bases, with 12 bases between. The CDR3 protein is CASSSPGDGNQPQHF. The CDR3 DNA follows: TGTGCCAGCAGTTCCCCAGGGGATGGCAATCAGCCCCAGCATTTT.

The chain employs TRBV10-1 and TRBJ2-1; D is perhaps TRBD1 (5 bases). This CDR3 has 16 residues. Per the germline V gene, CDR1 is WNHNN and CDR2 is SYGVQD (reference sequence). Trimming took 2 bases from V and 0 from J, leaving 11 bases between them. The CDR3 DNA is TGCGCCAGCAGTGAGGGGGCCCTGAGCTCCTACAATGAGCAGTTCTTC. Its protein is CASSEGALSSYNEQFF.

The chain carries TRBV5-6 and TRBJ2-5; D perhaps matches TRBD2 (6 bases). V gave up 4 bases and J gave up 6 bases, with 13 bases separating them. The CDR3 runs to 13 residues. Germline CDR1 reads SGHDT; CDR2 reads YYEEEE. CDR3 sequence (DNA): TGTGCCAGCAGCCCGATGACTAGTCAGACCCAGTACTTC. This sequence encodes CASSPMTSQTQYF. Variable domain in full (rest from reference TRBV5-6 and TRBJ2-5): DAGVTQSPTHLIKTRGQQVTLRCSPKSGHDTVSWYQQALGQGPQFIFQYYEEEERQRGNFPDRFSGHQFPNYSSELNVNALLLGDSALYLCASSPMTSQTQYFGPGTRLLVL.